The next 29 T cell receptor beta chains were all read from a single sample in a study of T cells in Graves' hyperthyroidism and ophthalmopathy. RNA transcripts were the template for amplifying TCR beta CDR3 regions. HTBI primers were used for first-round RT-PCR of the TCR CDR3. A single record per CDR3 protein comes from TCRdb applying MiXCR to the multiplex PCR reads. The sample carries about 570,000 distinct CDR3 sequences, about half recorded once. The sequencing input was peripheral blood or thyroid tissue (not recorded which). Every receptor here comes from an adult woman with Graves' disease, either hyperthyroidism or ophthalmopathy (not recorded which).

At least ten counts were recorded for this clonotype. The V gene is TRBV24-1, the J gene TRBJ2-2, with a tentative D call TRBD2 (6 bases). CDR3 length: 16 amino acids. Trimming pared 4 bases from V and 4 bases from J, leaving 15 bases between. Germline CDR1 reads KGHDR; CDR2 reads SFDVKD. Here the CDR3 DNA reads TGTGCCACCAGTGACGGGCGGCAGGGACTCACCGGGGAGCTGTTTTTT. This codes for CATSDGRQGLTGELFF.

This clonotype was observed a few times. The chain joins TRBV25-1 to TRBJ1-2; 8 bases line up with TRBD1. The CDR3 covers 15 residues. Germline trimming cut 6 bases from V and 6 bases from J; bases unmatched to any gene: 12. CDR1 is MGHDK, CDR2 SYGVNS, per germline. This chain's CDR3 is CASRPSGTGRDGYTF. CDR3 nucleotides: TGTGCCAGCAGGCCAAGCGGGACAGGACGGGATGGCTACACCTTC.

The chain uses TRBV6-1 and TRBJ2-7; possibly TRBD1 for D (6 bases). Trimming stripped 5 bases from V and 2 bases from J, with 16 bases between. Germline V gives CDR1 MNHNS, CDR2 SASEGT. CDR3 length equals 15 residues. Here the CDR3 DNA reads TGTGCCAGCAGTACAATGGGGACACCTACCTACGAGCAGTACTTC. It encodes CASSTMGTPTYEQYF.

This clonotype was picked up a small number of times. The rearrangement links TRBV7-9 to TRBJ1-2, with 7 bases matching TRBD1. The length of the CDR3 is 14 residues. V trimming: 4 bases; J trimming: 6 bases; junction bases outside the gene matches: 8. Germline CDR1 reads SEHNR; CDR2 reads FQNEAQ (reference sequence). CDR3 DNA: TGTGCCAGCAGCTCTGGACAGGAGGTGGATGGCTACACCTTC. Its protein product is CASSSGQEVDGYTF. Full variable domain (outside the CDR3, taken from reference TRBV7-9 and TRBJ1-2): DTGVSQNPRHKITKRGQNVTFRCDPISEHNRLYWYRQTLGQGPEFLTYFQNEAQLEKSRLLSDRFSAERPKGSFSTLEIQRTEQGDSAMYLCASSSGQEVDGYTFGSGTRLTVV.

Comment on this clonotype: The CDR3 end shows no conserved phenylalanine or tryptophan, and so a read error is likely. The DNA is left out, because the CDR3 cannot be placed on it with certainty; the CDR3 is given as TCRdb lists it. V and J are TRBV7-6 and TRBJ1-5; the table's D call, TRBD1, has no DNA check behind it. In germline, CDR1 is SGHVS, CDR2 FNYEAQ. From its first to its last residue, the CDR3 has 9 amino acids. The CDR3 protein is CASSPGAGQ.

At least ten counts were recorded for this clonotype. V usage is TRBV11-2 and J usage is TRBJ1-1; D may be TRBD1 (6 bases). Germline CDR1 is SGHAT and CDR2 is FQNNGV. The V gene lost 0 bases and the J gene lost 8 bases, with 19 bases spanning the gap. There are 16 residues in the CDR3. The CDR3 here is CASSLDRGGGRSEAFF. CDR3 sequence (DNA): TGTGCCAGCAGCTTAGATCGGGGCGGGGGCCGTTCCGAAGCTTTCTTT.

The rearrangement joins TRBV12-3 or TRBV12-4 to TRBJ2-5, with D tentatively TRBD2 (6 bases). CDR3 length: 14 residues. Trimming removed 6 bases from V and 9 bases from J, with 20 bases in between. The CDR3 region is CASSGPAGNQPQYF. The DNA for the CDR3 is TGTGCCAGCAGCGGGCCGGCGGGGAATCAGCCCCAGTACTTC.

This clonotype occurred many times. The J gene is TRBJ1-1, the V gene TRBV5-1, with D possibly TRBD1 on 6 matching bases. The germline V and J ends were trimmed by 7 bases and 0 bases, with 22 bases remaining between them. The CDR3 has 17 residues. Germline V lookup: CDR1 SGHRS, CDR2 YFSETQ. The CDR3, as DNA: TGCGCCAGCCGTAAACAGGGCTATAGGATCATGAACACTGAAGCTTTCTTT. Encoded protein: CASRKQGYRIMNTEAFF.

The chain uses TRBV27 and TRBJ2-2; 7 nucleotides agree with TRBD2. This CDR3 contains 18 residues. Germline CDR1 reads MNHEY; CDR2 reads SMNVEV (reference sequence). Trimming took 3 bases from V and 3 from J; bases not matched to a gene: 13. The CDR3 region has the DNA TGTGCCAGCAGTTTTAGTTCTGGGGCGGGAGTCCACACCGGGGAGCTGTTTTTT. This codes for CASSFSSGAGVHTGELFF.

This chain connects TRBV20-1 to TRBJ2-7, with a weak D call TRBD1 (7 bases). Germline V CDR1 and CDR2: DFQATT, SNEGSKA (reference sequence). CDR3 length: 12 amino acids. V shed 6 bases and J shed 3 bases, with 12 bases lying between them. The CDR3 spells CSAVRGDYEQYF. The CDR3 bases are TGCAGTGCCGTCAGGGGGGACTACGAGCAGTACTTC.

The chain is built from TRBV10-3 and TRBJ2-5; 7 nucleotides line up with TRBD1. V lost 0 bases and J lost 3; bases outside the gene matches: 10. The CDR3 length is 17 residues. CDR1 is ENHRY and CDR2 is SYGVKD in the germline V gene. The CDR3 protein is CAISESGWGTAKETQYF. CDR3 coding DNA: TGTGCCATCAGTGAGTCGGGTTGGGGGACAGCGAAAGAGACCCAGTACTTC.

The V gene is TRBV5-4, the J gene TRBJ2-5; 10 bases map to TRBD1. Germline-derived CDR1 and CDR2 are SGHNT and YYREEE (reference sequence). The CDR3 runs 15 residues. V trimming: 1 base; J trimming: 1 base; junction bases outside the gene matches: 1. Here the CDR3 reads CASSLRTGGQETQYF. CDR3 DNA: TGTGCCAGCAGCTTGCGGACAGGGGGCCAAGAGACCCAGTACTTC.

This clonotype was picked up many times. The chain is built from TRBV6-5 and TRBJ1-4; D is unresolved. V lost 0 bases and J 0 bases, leaving 8 bases between the germline ends. The CDR3 spans 16 residues. Germline V lookup: CDR1 MNHEY, CDR2 SVGAGI. The CDR3 DNA follows: TGTGCCAGCAGTTACTCGGGGTTTGCAACTAATGAAAAACTGTTTTTT. Translating it yields CASSYSGFATNEKLFF.

V is TRBV14 and J is TRBJ2-2, with no clear D. The CDR3 totals 13 residues. V lost 2 bases, J lost 7 bases, and 8 bases lay in between. Looked up from germline, CDR1 is SGHDN and CDR2 is FVKESK. DNA for the CDR3: TGTGCCAGCAGCCAAAGACCTAACGGGGAGCTGTTTTTT. It yields the protein CASSQRPNGELFF.

This clonotype was observed once. The genes are TRBV7-9 and TRBJ1-5; D gene ambiguous. V lost 6 bases and J 2 bases, leaving 11 bases between the germline ends. The germline V gene encodes CDR1 SEHNR and CDR2 FQNEAQ (reference sequence). CDR3 size: 14 residues. The CDR3 nucleotides read TGTGCCAGCAGGACCCGGACGGGCAATCAGCCCCAGCATTTT. Its translation: CASRTRTGNQPQHF.

This clonotype was counted ten times or more. The junction does not match germline at one end; this may be a read error. The DNA of the CDR3 is TGTGCTAGCAGCTTAAGGGCAGGGGGCTTCTACGAGCAGTACTTC. Translated, it gives CASSLRAGGFYEQYF. The chain uses TRBV7-7 and TRBJ2-7; TRBD1 matches at 8 bases. The CDR3 runs 15 residues. Germline V gene lookup returns CDR1 SSHAT and CDR2 FNYEAQ (reference sequence). Full variable domain (outside the CDR3, taken from reference TRBV7-7 and TRBJ2-7): GAGVSQSPRYKVTKRGQDVTLRCDPISSHATLYWYQQALGQGPEFLTYFNYEAQPDKSGLPSDRFSAERPEGSISTLTIQRTEQRDSAMYRCASSLRAGGFYEQYFGPGTRLTVT.

This rearrangement joins TRBV9 to TRBJ2-7, with D perhaps given as TRBD1 or TRBD2 (5 bases each). V was trimmed by 5 bases and J by 3 bases, leaving 12 bases between them. This CDR3 has 13 amino acids. CDR1 and CDR2 (germline): SGDLS, YYNGEE. CDR3 amino acids: CASSEGTFYEQYF. In DNA form, the CDR3 reads TGTGCCAGCAGTGAGGGGACCTTCTACGAGCAGTACTTC.

The genes are TRBV10-3 and TRBJ1-2, with TRBD1 matching 12 bases. J was trimmed by 5 bases and V by 4 bases; bases with no gene match: 8. This CDR3 region has 16 residues. Germline V CDR1 and CDR2: ENHRY, SYGVKD. CDR3 in DNA: TGTGCCATCAGTGGGACGGGACAGGGGGCCGGATATGGCTACACCTTC. This encodes CAISGTGQGAGYGYTF.

V and J are TRBV5-1 and TRBJ2-7, with no clear D. Trimming removed 4 bases from V and 3 bases from J, with 11 bases in between. Per germline, CDR1 SGHRS and CDR2 YFSETQ. The CDR3 totals 13 residues. CDR3 sequence: CASSQDGHYEQYF. CDR3 DNA: TGCGCCAGCAGCCAGGACGGGCACTACGAGCAGTACTTC.

The V and J genes are TRBV7-8 and TRBJ2-5; D perhaps matches TRBD1 (5 bases). The germline CDR1 and CDR2 sequences are SGHVS and FQNEAQ. This CDR3 contains 14 residues. Trimming removed 4 bases at V and 5 bases at J, with 14 bases between. The CDR3 spells CASSSRPRAETQYF. CDR3 DNA sequence: TGTGCCAGCAGCTCGAGACCCAGGGCCGAGACCCAGTACTTC.

The rearrangement links TRBV25-1 to TRBJ1-4, with no clear D. Germline lookup yields CDR1 MGHDK and CDR2 SYGVNS. The CDR3 runs to 16 residues. V shed 1 base and J shed 6 bases, with 15 bases lying between them. This CDR3 reads CASSESRPPGDEKLFF. Here the CDR3 DNA reads TGTGCCAGCAGTGAATCCCGGCCGCCAGGAGATGAAAAACTGTTTTTT. Variable domain in full (rest from reference TRBV25-1 and TRBJ1-4): EADIYQTPRYLVIGTGKKITLECSQTMGHDKMYWYQQDPGMELHLIHYSYGVNSTEKGDLSSESTVSRIRTEHFPLTLESARPSHTSQYLCASSESRPPGDEKLFFGSGTQLSVL.

The sample holds many counts of this clonotype. This chain links TRBV28 with TRBJ2-7, with D hard to call. Germline loops: CDR1 MDHEN, CDR2 SYDVKM. V was trimmed by 6 bases and J by 3 bases, leaving 12 bases between them. CDR3 length: 13 residues. This CDR3 is CASRLGSYYEQYF. The CDR3 DNA reads TGTGCCAGCAGGTTAGGCTCCTACTACGAGCAGTACTTC.

The V and J genes are TRBV11-2 and TRBJ1-1; D is unclear. Trimming removed 2 bases at V and 5 bases at J, with 9 bases between. This CDR3 is 13 amino acids long. From germline, CDR1 is SGHAT and CDR2 FQNNGV. The CDR3 DNA is TGTGCCAGCAGCTTACTCGAGCGTACTGAAGCTTTCTTT. Translated, it gives CASSLLERTEAFF. Using reference TRBV11-2 and TRBJ1-1 for the parts outside the CDR3, the full variable domain is EAGVAQSPRYKIIEKRQSVAFWCNPISGHATLYWYQQILGQGPKLLIQFQNNGVVDDSQLPKDRFSAERLKGVDSTLKIQPAKLEDSAVYLCASSLLERTEAFFGQGTRLTVV.

The V gene is TRBV20-1, the J gene TRBJ1-5; D is uncertain. Germline CDR1 and CDR2: DFQATT and SNEGSKA (reference sequence). V lost 6 bases and J 14 bases, leaving 20 bases between the germline ends. The CDR3 is made up of 12 amino acids. DNA of the CDR3: TGCAGTGCGTTAGCGGGAGCCTCCTACGAGCATTTT. Its translation: CSALAGASYEHF.

This clonotype was observed many times. This chain joins TRBV24-1 and TRBJ2-5; a possible D gene is TRBD2 (5 bases). Trimming cost V 2 bases and J 2 bases, with 11 bases left between them. Germline lookup yields CDR1 KGHDR and CDR2 SFDVKD. The CDR3 is 15 amino acids. The CDR3 DNA reads TGTGCCACCAGTGATTCCCGGACTTTACAAGAGACCCAGTACTTC. It yields the protein CATSDSRTLQETQYF.

The chain carries TRBV7-8 and TRBJ1-6; the D gene is possibly TRBD1 (6 bases). Trimming took off 8 bases at V and 9 bases at J, with 14 bases between the two ends. This CDR3 spans 13 amino acids. In germline, CDR1 is SGHVS, CDR2 FQNEAQ. The CDR3 region is CASRSGTPSPLHF. CDR3 nucleotide sequence: TGTGCCAGCCGCTCTGGGACACCTTCACCCCTCCACTTT.

The chain combines TRBV7-2 with TRBJ2-2; D is unclear. The germline CDR1 and CDR2 sequences are SGHTA and FQGNSA. The V and J ends lost 5 bases and 0 bases respectively, with 10 bases between them. The CDR3 is made up of 15 amino acids. DNA for the CDR3: TGTGCCAGCAGCCCGTCCCGGGCGAACACCGGGGAGCTGTTTTTT. Encoded protein: CASSPSRANTGELFF.

Note on this clonotype: Sequence at one end of the junction differs from germline and may be a read error. The rearrangement uses TRBV10-3 and TRBJ2-5; D possibly corresponds to TRBD1 (5 bases). The V gene's germline CDR1 is ENHRY and CDR2 SYGVKD. The CDR3 loop spans 13 amino acids. The CDR3 region is CAVRNDREETQYF. In nucleotides, the CDR3 is TGTGCCGTCAGGAACGACAGAGAAGAGACCCAGTACTTC.

This clonotype was observed at least ten times. CDR3: CASSQGGRDYGYTF. CDR3 in DNA: TGTGCCAGCAGCCAAGGAGGGAGGGACTATGGCTACACCTTC. The V call is TRBV6-5, the J call TRBJ1-2; D remains ambiguous. CDR1 and CDR2 from the germline V gene are MNHEY and SVGAGI. The CDR3 spans 14 residues. V was shortened by 6 bases and J by 3 bases, with 14 bases between the two germline ends.